What follows is one T cell receptor beta chain and its context. This entry belongs to a study of T cells in narcolepsy. Assay used: immunoSEQ multiplex PCR; TCRdb lists only in-frame clones, some missing. The repertoire holds roughly 30,000 clones, with 87% as singletons. The germline gives CDR1 MNHEY, CDR2 SMNVEV (reference sequence). This CDR3 is 15 amino acids long. Trimming removed 6 bases at V and 0 bases at J, with 12 bases between. This sequence joins TRBV27 and TRBJ1-5; perhaps TRBD1 as D (6 bases). The clonotype originates from a human donor in good health. The specimen sequenced was memory (CD45RA-) CD4+ T cells from blood. The CDR3 region is CASRKGGNSNQPQHF. The CDR3 DNA reads as TGTGCCAGCAGAAAAGGGGGGAATAGCAATCAGCCCCAGCATTTT.